This TCR beta chain was captured in a study of blood T cell repertoires in COVID-19. The wider study: T cells, B-cell-depleted T cells, or PBMCs provided the cDNA or gDNA that served as material.

Sequencing was performed with immunoSEQ multiplex PCR; in TCRdb, only in-frame clones are kept and a portion is missing. The sample includes about 310,000 clones, about 91% seen only once; the top ten take approximately 9%. Individuals aged roughly 18 to 95 years were recruited from approximately 22 US areas. Cohorts were assigned according to the clinical history that participants reported. V lost 8 bases and J 5 bases, leaving 16 bases between the germline ends. This CDR3 region has 14 residues. The germline gives CDR1 MNHEY, CDR2 SMNVEV (reference sequence). This TCR was recovered from a woman between 18 and 30 years old who had recovered from COVID-19. Material for sequencing was PBMCs or T cells enriched from blood (not recorded which). The chain has TRBV27 and TRBJ1-5; possible D gene TRBD1, 5 bases. In nucleotides, the CDR3 is TGTGCCAGCTTAGCCCCCCCGGGGGATCAGCCCCAGCATTTT. Its translation: CASLAPPGDQPQHF.